This T cell receptor beta chain was recorded in a study of identifying expanded T cells in peripheral blood. As to this clone: Its target is not known.

Collection occurred without any documented infections or immune events in donors. Method: immunoSEQ multiplex PCR; TCRdb's copy keeps in-frame clones and lacks some. The sample lists about 89,000 clones; around 88% were seen once. The V end was cut by 4 bases, the J end by 5 bases, with 10 bases between. CDR1 and CDR2 (germline): SGHNT, YYREEE (reference sequence). The CDR3 contains 13 residues. Study observations and caveats: Roughly two-week clone count variance significantly increased as total template count grew. About 1.2 clones differed between technical replicates, versus around 15 and 19 over time.

The rearrangement uses TRBV5-4 and TRBJ2-1; weak D call: TRBD2 (5 bases). Input material: blood. The receptor was derived from a person between 18 and 75 years old in good health. This CDR3 reads CASSPGSNNEQFF. Written as DNA, the CDR3 is TGTGCCAGCAGCCCGGGGTCCAACAATGAGCAGTTCTTC.